Below, 6 T cell receptor beta chains from the same sample are listed, as sequenced in a study of early T cells in non-severe SARS-CoV-2 infection. TCRdb re-analysed the 5' RACE reads in MiXCR, keeping a single row per CDR3 protein. The sample lists 35,000 to 45,000 distinct CDR3 sequences; 5% to 6% were seen once. The sample taken for sequencing was whole blood. The receptors originated from an adult who was a healthcare worker with PCR-confirmed SARS-CoV-2 infection or an uninfected control (not recorded which).

This clonotype was recorded many times. The V call is TRBV4-1, the J call TRBJ1-1; possible D gene TRBD1, 5 bases. Germline V gives CDR1 MGHRA, CDR2 YSYEKL. With 8 bases removed from V and 2 bases from J, the gap between germline ends came to 12 bases. This CDR3 has 13 residues. CDR3 nucleotides: TGCGCCAGCCGACGGGACGGAAACACTGAAGCTTTCTTT. Residues: CASRRDGNTEAFF.

This clonotype has a count of ten or more. This chain joins TRBV30 and TRBJ2-1; 7 bases match TRBD1. After removal of 8 bases from V and 0 bases from J, the junction contained 4 bases not matched to a gene. CDR3 size: 13 residues. Per germline, CDR1 GTSNPN and CDR2 SVGIG (reference sequence). The CDR3 nucleotides read TGTGCCGGCCACAGGGGCTCCTACAATGAGCAGTTCTTC. This gives the protein CAGHRGSYNEQFF.

This clonotype occurred many times. The chain recombines TRBV27 with TRBJ2-1; D is perhaps TRBD1 or TRBD2 (5 bases each). V was pared by 5 bases and J by 5 bases, with 13 bases between. Germline V gives CDR1 MNHEY, CDR2 SMNVEV (reference sequence). The CDR3 sequence is 14 residues long. The CDR3 bases are TGTGCCAGCAGTCTGCCGGGACCGAACAATGAGCAGTTCTTC. Translated, it gives CASSLPGPNNEQFF.

The table lists this clonotype with many counts. V and J are TRBV6-4 and TRBJ2-2; D not certain. The CDR3 sequence is 14 residues long. CDR1 MRHNA and CDR2 SNTAGT come from the germline V gene. Trimming cost V 2 bases and J 0 bases, with 4 bases left between them. The CDR3 loop reads CASSDRANTGELFF. The CDR3 DNA is TGTGCCAGCAGTGACAGGGCGAACACCGGGGAGCTGTTTTTT.

The sample holds many counts of this clonotype. The chain couples TRBV12-3 or TRBV12-4 to TRBJ1-6, with D unresolved. The CDR3 covers 15 residues. The germline V and J ends were trimmed by 1 base and 3 bases, with 7 bases remaining between them. The CDR3 here is CASSLGEVYNSPLHF. CDR3 nucleotides: TGTGCCAGCAGTTTAGGAGAGGTCTATAATTCACCCCTCCACTTT.

This clonotype was seen only a few times. This chain links TRBV18 with TRBJ1-2; D is unresolved. Germline V gene lookup returns CDR1 KGHSH and CDR2 LQKENI. Trimming stripped 10 bases from V and 2 bases from J, with 11 bases between. This CDR3 is 12 amino acids long. The CDR3 sequence: CATVGSNYGYTF. The CDR3 DNA reads as TGTGCCACCGTCGGCAGCAACTATGGCTACACCTTC.